This TCR beta chain was identified in a study of OX40 agonist ivuxolimab in advanced cancers. Study results and limitations: Among T cells, CD8+ cells averaged more expanded clones than CD4+ cells.

Of note for this clone: Its antigen remains unknown.

CDR1 is LNHDA and CDR2 is SQIVND in the germline V gene (reference sequence). Trimming shortened V by 1 base and J by 0 bases, and 9 bases separated the two germline ends. This CDR3 is 15 amino acids long. Here immunoSEQ multiplex PCR was the method, and the copy in TCRdb shows in-frame clones only, minus some. The sample consists of about 75,000 clones, roughly 81% of them appearing once. This receptor was obtained from an adult with an advanced solid tumor such as melanoma, head and neck, liver or kidney cancer. The rearrangement links TRBV19 to TRBJ1-1, with no clear D. The sequencing used CD4+ or CD8+ T cells sorted from blood, collected in a trial of the OX40 agonist ivuxolimab. CDR3: CASSIARVMNTEAFF. The CDR3 bases are TGTGCCAGTAGTATAGCGCGGGTCATGAACACTGAAGCTTTCTTT.